This T cell receptor (beta chain) was sequenced in a study of control samples from healthy donors and cancer patients. The repertoire was sequenced with immunoSEQ multiplex PCR; TCRdb's copy has only in-frame clones and lacks some. The sample yields under 80,000 clones, approximately 87% seen once. The sequence was obtained from a man aged 45-65 years in good health. Sample: blood.

The DNA for the CDR3 is TGTGCCAGCAGCTTACAGGGGAACATGAACACTGAAGCTTTCTTT. As protein: CASSLQGNMNTEAFF. The chain carries TRBV7-3 and TRBJ1-1, with D possibly TRBD1 on 6 matching bases. Germline V gene sequence: CDR1 SGHTA, CDR2 FQGTGA. V lost 2 bases and J 0 bases, leaving 10 bases between the germline ends. The CDR3 consists of 15 residues.